The table lists the clone carrying this TCR beta chain with many counts. Its antigen remains unidentified. The data belong to a study of CD8 T cells in ankylosing spondylitis. In germline, CDR1 is SGHTA, CDR2 FQGNSA. The CDR3 length is 13 residues. V lost 3 bases to trimming and J lost 8 bases, with 13 bases between them. Scientists made TCR beta libraries using quantitative 5'-RACE with molecular barcodes. TCRdb analysed the 5' RACE reads with MiXCR anew, one entry per CDR3 protein. Altogether 150,000 to 200,000 distinct CDR3 sequences are present, under 15% being singletons, with the ten largest covering 9.5% to 12%. General study points: Eight highly homologous variants formed a TCR beta motif that appeared characteristic of ankylosing spondylitis blood. Matched ankylosing spondylitis synovial fluid reportedly contained a significantly enriched population of disease-linked clones. Some of the motif variants had earlier been found in reactive arthritis patients' fluid and blood.

The source is a female donor with ankylosing spondylitis or in good health (not recorded which). The V call is TRBV7-2, the J call TRBJ1-2, with D maybe TRBD1 (5 bases). The specimen sequenced was blood, either unsorted or a sorted T cell fraction (not recorded which). CDR3 coding DNA: TGTGCCAGCAGCTTGGGCAGGGAGAGAGGCTACACCTTC. Translated: CASSLGRERGYTF.